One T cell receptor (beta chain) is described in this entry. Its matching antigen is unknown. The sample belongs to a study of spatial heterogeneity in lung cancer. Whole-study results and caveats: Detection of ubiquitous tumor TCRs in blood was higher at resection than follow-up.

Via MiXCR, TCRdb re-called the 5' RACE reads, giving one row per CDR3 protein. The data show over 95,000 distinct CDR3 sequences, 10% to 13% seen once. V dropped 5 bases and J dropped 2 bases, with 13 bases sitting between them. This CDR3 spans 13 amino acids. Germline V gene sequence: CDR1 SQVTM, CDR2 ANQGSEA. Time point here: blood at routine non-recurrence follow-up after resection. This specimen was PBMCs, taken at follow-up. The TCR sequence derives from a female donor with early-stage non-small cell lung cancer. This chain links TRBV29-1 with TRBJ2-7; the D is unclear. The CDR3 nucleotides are TGCAGCGTTCGCTGGACGGGTACCTACGAGCAGTACTTC. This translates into CSVRWTGTYEQYF.